The clone carrying this T cell receptor (beta chain) is a singleton in its sample. Either two negative PCRs, clearance, or symptom resolution qualified Cohort 3 donors as recovered. Sequenced by immunoSEQ multiplex PCR; TCRdb stores in-frame clones only, minus some. Of approximately 300,000 clones in the sample, roughly 90% were seen once. This entry belongs to a study of blood T cell repertoires in COVID-19. With 5 bases removed from V and 0 bases from J, the gap between germline ends came to 4 bases. Germline values: CDR1 MDHEN, CDR2 SYDVKM. The CDR3 runs to 13 residues. The receptor was isolated from a woman aged 25 to 39 who had recovered from COVID-19. This chain links TRBV28 with TRBJ1-4; D not certain. Sequenced sample: PBMCs or T cells enriched from blood (not recorded which). CDR3 residues: CASSPSTNEKLFF. The CDR3, as DNA: TGTGCCAGCAGTCCATCAACTAATGAAAAACTGTTTTTT.